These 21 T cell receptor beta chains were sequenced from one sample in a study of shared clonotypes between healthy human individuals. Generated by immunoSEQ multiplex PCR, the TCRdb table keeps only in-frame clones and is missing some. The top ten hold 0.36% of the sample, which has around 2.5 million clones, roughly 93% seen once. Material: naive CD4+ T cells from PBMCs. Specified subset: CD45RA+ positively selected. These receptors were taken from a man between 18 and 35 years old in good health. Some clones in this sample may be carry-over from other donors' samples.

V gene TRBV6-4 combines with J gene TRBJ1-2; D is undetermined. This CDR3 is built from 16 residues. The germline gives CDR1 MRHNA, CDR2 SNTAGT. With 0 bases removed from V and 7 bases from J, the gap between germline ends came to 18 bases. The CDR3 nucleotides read TGTGCCAGCAGTGACTCTGGCCAGACACCTCTGGGTGGCTACACCTTC. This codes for CASSDSGQTPLGGYTF.

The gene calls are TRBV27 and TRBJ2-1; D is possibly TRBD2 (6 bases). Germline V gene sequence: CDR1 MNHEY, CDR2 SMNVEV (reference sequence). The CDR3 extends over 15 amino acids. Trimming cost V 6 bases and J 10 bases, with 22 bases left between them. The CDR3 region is CASRHWTIKPYEQFF. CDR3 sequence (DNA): TGTGCCAGCAGACACTGGACTATAAAACCCTACGAGCAGTTCTTC.

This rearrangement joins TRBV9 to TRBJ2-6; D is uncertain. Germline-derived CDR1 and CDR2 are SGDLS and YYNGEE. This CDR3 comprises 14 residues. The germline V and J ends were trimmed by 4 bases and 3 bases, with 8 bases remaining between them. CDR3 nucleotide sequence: TGTGCCAGCAGCACCACACGTGGGGCCAACGTCCTGACTTTC. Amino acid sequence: CASSTTRGANVLTF.

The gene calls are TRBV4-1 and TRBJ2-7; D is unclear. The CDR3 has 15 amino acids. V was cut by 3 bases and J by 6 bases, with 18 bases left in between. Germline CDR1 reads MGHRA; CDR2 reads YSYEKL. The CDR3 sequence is CASSHQEYFASEQYF. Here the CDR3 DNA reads TGCGCCAGCAGCCACCAGGAGTACTTTGCTTCCGAGCAGTACTTC.

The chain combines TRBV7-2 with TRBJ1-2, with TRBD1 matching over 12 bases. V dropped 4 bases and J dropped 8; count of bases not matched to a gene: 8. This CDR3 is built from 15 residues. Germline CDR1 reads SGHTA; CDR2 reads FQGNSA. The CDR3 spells CASSSPGTGGYGYTF. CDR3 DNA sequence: TGTGCCAGCAGCTCCCCCGGGACAGGGGGCTACGGCTACACCTTC.

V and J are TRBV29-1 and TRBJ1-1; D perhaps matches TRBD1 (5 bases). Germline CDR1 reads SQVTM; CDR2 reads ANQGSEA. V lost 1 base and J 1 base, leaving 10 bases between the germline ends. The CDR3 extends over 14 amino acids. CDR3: CSVEVGHGNTEAFF. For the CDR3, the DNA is TGCAGCGTTGAAGTCGGACACGGGAACACTGAAGCTTTCTTT. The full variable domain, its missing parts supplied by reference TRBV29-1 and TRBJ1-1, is SAVISQKPSRDICQRGTSLTIQCQVDSQVTMMFWYRQQPGQSLTLIATANQGSEATYESGFVIDKFPISRPNLTFSTLTVSNMSPEDSSIYLCSVEVGHGNTEAFFGQGTRLTVV.

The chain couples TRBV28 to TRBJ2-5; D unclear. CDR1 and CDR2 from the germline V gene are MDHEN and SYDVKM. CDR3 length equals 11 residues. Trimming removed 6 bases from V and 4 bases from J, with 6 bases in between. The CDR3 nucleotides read TGTGCCAGCAGGTTAGGAGAGACCCAGTACTTC. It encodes CASRLGETQYF.

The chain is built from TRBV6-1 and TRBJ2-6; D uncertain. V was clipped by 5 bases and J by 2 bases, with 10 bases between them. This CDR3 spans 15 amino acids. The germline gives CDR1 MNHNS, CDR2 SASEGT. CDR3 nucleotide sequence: TGTGCCAGCAGTTGGGCAGGAACTGGGGCCAACGTCCTGACTTTC. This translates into CASSWAGTGANVLTF.

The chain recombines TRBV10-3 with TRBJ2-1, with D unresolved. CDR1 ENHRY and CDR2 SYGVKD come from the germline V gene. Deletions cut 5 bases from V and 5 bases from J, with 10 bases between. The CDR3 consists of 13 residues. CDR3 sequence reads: CAISNGQNNEQFF. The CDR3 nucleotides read TGTGCCATCAGTAATGGGCAAAACAATGAGCAGTTCTTC.

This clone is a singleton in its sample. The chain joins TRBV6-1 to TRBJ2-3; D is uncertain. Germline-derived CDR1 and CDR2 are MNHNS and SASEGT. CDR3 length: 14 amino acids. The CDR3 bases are TGTGCTCACGCGAGAGATCTTAGCACAGATACGCAGTATTTT. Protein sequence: CAHARDLSTDTQYF.

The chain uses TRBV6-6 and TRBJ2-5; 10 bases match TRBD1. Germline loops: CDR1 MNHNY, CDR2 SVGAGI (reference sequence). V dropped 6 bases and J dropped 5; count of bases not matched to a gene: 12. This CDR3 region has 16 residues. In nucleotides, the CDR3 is TGTGCCAGCAGCTCGCCGTTGACAGGGGGCCGGGAGACCCAGTACTTC. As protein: CASSSPLTGGRETQYF.

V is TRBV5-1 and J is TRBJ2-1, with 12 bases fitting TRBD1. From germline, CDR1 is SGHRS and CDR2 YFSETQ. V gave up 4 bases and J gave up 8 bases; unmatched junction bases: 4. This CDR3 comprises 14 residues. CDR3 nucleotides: TGCGCCAGCAGCCCGGGACAGGGGGCCCATGAGCAGTTCTTC. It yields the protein CASSPGQGAHEQFF.

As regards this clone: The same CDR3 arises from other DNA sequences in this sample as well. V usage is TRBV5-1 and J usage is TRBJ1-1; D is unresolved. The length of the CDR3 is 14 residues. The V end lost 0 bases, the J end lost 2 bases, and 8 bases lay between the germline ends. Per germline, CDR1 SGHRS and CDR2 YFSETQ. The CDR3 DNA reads TGCGCCAGCAGCTTGGCCGGTCCAAACACTGAAGCTTTCTTT. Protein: CASSLAGPNTEAFF.

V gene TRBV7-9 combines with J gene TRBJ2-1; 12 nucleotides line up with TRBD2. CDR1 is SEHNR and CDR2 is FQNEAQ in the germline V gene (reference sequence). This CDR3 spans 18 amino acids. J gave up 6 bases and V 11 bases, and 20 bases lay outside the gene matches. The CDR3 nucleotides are TGTGCCGTAACGGGGCTAGCGGGAGGGAATGTTTTTGGCAATGAGCAGTTCTTC. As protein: CAVTGLAGGNVFGNEQFF.

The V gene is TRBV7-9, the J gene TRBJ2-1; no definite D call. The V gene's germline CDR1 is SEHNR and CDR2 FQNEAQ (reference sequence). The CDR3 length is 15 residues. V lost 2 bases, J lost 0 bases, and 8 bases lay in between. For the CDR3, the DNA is TGTGCCAGCAGCTTACTAACAAGCTCCTACAATGAGCAGTTCTTC. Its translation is CASSLLTSSYNEQFF. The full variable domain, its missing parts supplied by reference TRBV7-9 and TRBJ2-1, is DTGVSQNPRHKITKRGQNVTFRCDPISEHNRLYWYRQTLGQGPEFLTYFQNEAQLEKSRLLSDRFSAERPKGSFSTLEIQRTEQGDSAMYLCASSLLTSSYNEQFFGPGTRLTVL.

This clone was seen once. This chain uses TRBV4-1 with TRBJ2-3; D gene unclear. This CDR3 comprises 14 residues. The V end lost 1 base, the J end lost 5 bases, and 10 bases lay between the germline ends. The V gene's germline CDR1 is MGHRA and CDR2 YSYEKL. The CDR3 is CASSQVGFEDTQYF. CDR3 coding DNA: TGCGCCAGCAGCCAAGTAGGGTTCGAAGATACGCAGTATTTT.

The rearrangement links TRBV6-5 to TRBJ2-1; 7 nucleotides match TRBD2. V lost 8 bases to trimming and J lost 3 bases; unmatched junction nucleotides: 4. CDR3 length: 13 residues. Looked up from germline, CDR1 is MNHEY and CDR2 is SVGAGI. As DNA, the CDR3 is TGTGCCAGCGGGAGGGAAAACTACAATGAGCAGTTCTTC. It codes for CASGRENYNEQFF.

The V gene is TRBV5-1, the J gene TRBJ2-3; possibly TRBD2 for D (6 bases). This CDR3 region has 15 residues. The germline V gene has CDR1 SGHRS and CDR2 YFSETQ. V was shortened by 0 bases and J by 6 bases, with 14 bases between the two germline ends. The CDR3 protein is CASSLAGSTADTQYF. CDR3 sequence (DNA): TGCGCCAGCAGCTTGGCCGGGAGCACCGCCGATACGCAGTATTTT.

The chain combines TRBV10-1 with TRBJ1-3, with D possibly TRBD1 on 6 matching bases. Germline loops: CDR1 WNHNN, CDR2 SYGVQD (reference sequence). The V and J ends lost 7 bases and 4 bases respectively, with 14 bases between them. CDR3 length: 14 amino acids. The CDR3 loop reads CASKTGSRGNTIYF. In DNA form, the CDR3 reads TGCGCCAGCAAAACAGGGAGTAGGGGAAACACCATATATTTT.

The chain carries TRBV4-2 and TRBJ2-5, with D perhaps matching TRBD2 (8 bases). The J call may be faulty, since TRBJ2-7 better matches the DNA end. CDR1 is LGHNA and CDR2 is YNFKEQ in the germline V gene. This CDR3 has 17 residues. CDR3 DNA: TGTGCCAGCAGCCAAGCCGGGACAGCGGGAGATCGCTACGAGCAGTACTTC. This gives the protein CASSQAGTAGDRYEQYF.

The CDR3 coding sequence is TGTGCCAGCAGTAATATACGGGGGGCTTCGTTCGAAGCTTTCTTT. It codes for CASSNIRGASFEAFF. The chain recombines TRBV28 with TRBJ1-1; a weak D match, TRBD1 (6 bases). The CDR3 contains 15 residues. Germline V gene sequence: CDR1 MDHEN, CDR2 SYDVKM. V shed 5 bases and J shed 8 bases, with 21 bases lying between them.